The clone carrying this T cell receptor (beta chain) appeared many times. During its preparation, the TCRbeta library received unique molecular identifiers. From the PCR reads, TCRdb called clonotypes with MiXCR, one entry per CDR3 protein. The repertoire holds some 200,000 distinct CDR3 sequences, with roughly 15% as singletons. These data are taken from a study of T-cell reconstitution after alpha-beta-depleted transplantation in children. Trimming cost V 3 bases and J 0 bases, with 9 bases left between them. CDR3 length equals 14 residues. Germline V gene lookup returns CDR1 WSHSY and CDR2 SAAADI. This TCR came from a human donor who donated a stem cell graft to a child with acute lymphoblastic leukemia. The rearrangement uses TRBV10-2 and TRBJ2-7; unclear D gene. The sequences come from PBMCs from the stem cell graft donor, collected from the stem cell graft. The DNA of the CDR3 is TGCGCCAGCAGTGATGGACGCGGCTCCTACGAGCAGTACTTC. Its translation is CASSDGRGSYEQYF.